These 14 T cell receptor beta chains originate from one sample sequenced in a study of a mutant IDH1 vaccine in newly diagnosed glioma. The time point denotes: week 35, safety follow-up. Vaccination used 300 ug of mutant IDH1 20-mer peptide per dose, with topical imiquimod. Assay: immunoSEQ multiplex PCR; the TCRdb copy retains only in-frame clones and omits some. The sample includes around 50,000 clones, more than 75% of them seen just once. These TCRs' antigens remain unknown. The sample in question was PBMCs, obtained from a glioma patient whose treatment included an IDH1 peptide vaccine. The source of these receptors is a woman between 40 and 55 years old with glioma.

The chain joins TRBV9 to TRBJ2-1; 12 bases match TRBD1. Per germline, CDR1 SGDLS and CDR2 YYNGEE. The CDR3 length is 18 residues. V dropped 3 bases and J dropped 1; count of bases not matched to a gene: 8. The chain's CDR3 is CASSASGTGGMSYNEQFF. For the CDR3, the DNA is TGTGCCAGCAGCGCGTCCGGGACAGGGGGCATGTCCTACAATGAGCAGTTCTTC.

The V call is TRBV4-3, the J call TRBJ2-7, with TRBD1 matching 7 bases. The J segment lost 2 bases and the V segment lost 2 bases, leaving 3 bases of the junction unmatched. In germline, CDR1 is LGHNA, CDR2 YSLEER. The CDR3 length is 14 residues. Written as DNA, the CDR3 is TGCGCCAGCAGCCAAAAGACAGGGACCTACGAGCAGTACTTC. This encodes CASSQKTGTYEQYF.

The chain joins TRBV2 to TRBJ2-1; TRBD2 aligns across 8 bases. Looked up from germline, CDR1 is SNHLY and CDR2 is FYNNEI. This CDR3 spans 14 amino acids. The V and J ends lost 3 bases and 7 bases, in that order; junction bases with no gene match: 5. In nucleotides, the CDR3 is TGTGCCAGCAGTGATCTCCTAGCGGGTAATGAGCAGTTCTTC. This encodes CASSDLLAGNEQFF.

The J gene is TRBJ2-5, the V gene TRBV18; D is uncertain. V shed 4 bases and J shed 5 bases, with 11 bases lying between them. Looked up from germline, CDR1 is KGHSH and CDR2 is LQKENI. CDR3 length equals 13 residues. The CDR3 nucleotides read TGTGCCAGCTCACACAGTCAATGGGAGACCCAGTACTTC. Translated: CASSHSQWETQYF.

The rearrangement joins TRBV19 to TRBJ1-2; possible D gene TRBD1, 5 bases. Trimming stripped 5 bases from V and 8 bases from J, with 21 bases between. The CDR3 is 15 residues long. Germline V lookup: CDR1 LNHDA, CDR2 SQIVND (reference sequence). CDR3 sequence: CASSLSFRDRGGYTF. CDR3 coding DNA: TGTGCCAGTAGTCTCTCCTTCCGGGACCGTGGGGGCTACACCTTC.

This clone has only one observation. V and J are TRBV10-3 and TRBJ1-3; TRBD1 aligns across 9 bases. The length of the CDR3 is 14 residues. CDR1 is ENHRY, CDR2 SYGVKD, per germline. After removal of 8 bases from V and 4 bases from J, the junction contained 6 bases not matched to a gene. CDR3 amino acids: CAIGGDREGNTIYF. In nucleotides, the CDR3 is TGTGCCATCGGGGGGGACAGGGAAGGAAACACCATATATTTT.

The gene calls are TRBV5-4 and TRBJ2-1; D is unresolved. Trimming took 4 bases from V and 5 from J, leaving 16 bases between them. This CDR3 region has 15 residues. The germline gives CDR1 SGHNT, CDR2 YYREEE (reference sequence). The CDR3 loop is CASSNGVRGNNEQFF. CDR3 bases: TGTGCCAGCAGCAATGGAGTACGCGGCAACAATGAGCAGTTCTTC.

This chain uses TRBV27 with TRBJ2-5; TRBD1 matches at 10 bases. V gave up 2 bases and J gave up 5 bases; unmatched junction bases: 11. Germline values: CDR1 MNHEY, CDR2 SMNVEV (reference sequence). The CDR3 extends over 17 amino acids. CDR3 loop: CASSLRGPGQGWETQYF. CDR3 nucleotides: TGTGCCAGCAGTTTACGGGGGCCGGGACAGGGGTGGGAGACCCAGTACTTC.

The CDR3 spells CATSRDPLSKANTQYF. The DNA for the CDR3 is TGTGCCACCAGCAGAGATCCCCTATCAAAAGCTAATACGCAGTATTTT. This chain links TRBV15 with TRBJ2-3, with D unclear. Trimming removed 0 bases from V and 7 bases from J, with 17 bases in between. Germline-derived CDR1 and CDR2 are LNHNV and YYDKDF (reference sequence). This CDR3 region has 16 residues.

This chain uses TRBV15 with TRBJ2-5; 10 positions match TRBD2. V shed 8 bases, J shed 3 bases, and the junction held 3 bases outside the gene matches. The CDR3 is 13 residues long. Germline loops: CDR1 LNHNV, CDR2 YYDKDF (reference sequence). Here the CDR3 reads CATQRGGEETQYF. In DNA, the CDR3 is TGTGCCACCCAGCGGGGGGGGGAAGAGACCCAGTACTTC.

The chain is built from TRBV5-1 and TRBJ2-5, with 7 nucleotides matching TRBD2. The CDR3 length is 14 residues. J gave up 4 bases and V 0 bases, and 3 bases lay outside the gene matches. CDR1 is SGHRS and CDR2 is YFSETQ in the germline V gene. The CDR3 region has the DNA TGCGCCAGCAGCTTGGGGGGAGGGCCAGAGACCCAGTACTTC. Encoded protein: CASSLGGGPETQYF.

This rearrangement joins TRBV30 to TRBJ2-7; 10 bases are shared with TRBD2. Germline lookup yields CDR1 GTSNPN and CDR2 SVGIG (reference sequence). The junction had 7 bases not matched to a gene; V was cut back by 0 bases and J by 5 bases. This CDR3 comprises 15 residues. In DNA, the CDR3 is TGTGCCTGGAGTGTACGGCTAGCGGGAGTTAACGAGCAGTACTTC. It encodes CAWSVRLAGVNEQYF.

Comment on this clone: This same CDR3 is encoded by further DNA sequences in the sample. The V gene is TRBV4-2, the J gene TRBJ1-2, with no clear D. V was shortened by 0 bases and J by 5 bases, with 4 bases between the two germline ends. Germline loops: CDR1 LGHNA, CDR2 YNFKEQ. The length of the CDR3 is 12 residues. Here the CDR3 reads CASSQDSYGYTF. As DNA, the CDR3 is TGTGCCAGCAGCCAAGATTCATATGGCTACACCTTC.

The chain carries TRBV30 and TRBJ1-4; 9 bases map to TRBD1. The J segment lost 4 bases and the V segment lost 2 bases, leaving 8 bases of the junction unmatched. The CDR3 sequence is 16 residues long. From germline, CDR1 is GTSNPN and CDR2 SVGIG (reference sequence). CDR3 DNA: TGTGCCTGGAGTAGGACAGGGGTGTTCCGTAATGAAAAACTGTTTTTT. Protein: CAWSRTGVFRNEKLFF.